Below are 2 T cell receptor beta chains sequenced from a single sample in a study of blood T cell repertoires in COVID-19. Generated by immunoSEQ multiplex PCR, the TCRdb table keeps only in-frame clones and is missing some. The sample consists of about 140,000 clones, around 82% of them appearing once. Material for sequencing was PBMCs or T cells enriched from blood (not recorded which). The source of these receptors is a man aged 35-49 years with acute COVID-19.

The rearrangement links TRBV24-1 to TRBJ1-3, with D hard to call. The CDR3 loop spans 15 amino acids. V shed 4 bases and J shed 1 base, with 10 bases lying between them. Germline V gene lookup returns CDR1 KGHDR and CDR2 SFDVKD. The CDR3: CATSDFRRSGNTIYF. In DNA, the CDR3 is TGTGCCACCAGTGACTTCAGGAGGTCTGGAAACACCATATATTTT.

The chain recombines TRBV11-2 with TRBJ1-4, with 8 bases matching TRBD1. The trim removed 4 bases at V and 5 bases at J, leaving 12 bases unmatched. Germline assignment: CDR1 SGHAT and CDR2 FQNNGV. The CDR3 consists of 17 residues. CDR3: CASSWDTGGEGNEKLFF. CDR3 sequence (DNA): TGTGCCAGCAGCTGGGACACAGGGGGGGAAGGCAATGAAAAACTGTTTTTT.